Below, 18 T cell receptor beta chains from the same sample are listed, as sequenced in a study of T cell repertoires in ileal Crohn's disease. The assay was immunoSEQ multiplex PCR, and TCRdb's table has in-frame clones only and misses some. Among around 9,900 clones listed, around three quarters were seen once. Time point specified: neoterminal ileum biopsy at postoperative endoscopy, about 6 months after surgery. The specimen sequenced was ileal tissue. The receptors come from an adult with Crohn's disease.

The chain is built from TRBV7-9 and TRBJ1-2, with D maybe TRBD1 (6 bases). Per the germline V gene, CDR1 is SEHNR and CDR2 is FQNEAQ (reference sequence). The ends were cut back, 5 bases at V and 7 bases at J, with 20 bases in the middle. CDR3 length: 15 amino acids. The CDR3 loop is CASSASGQFYFGYTF. The CDR3 DNA reads as TGTGCCAGCAGCGCCTCTGGACAGTTTTATTTTGGCTACACCTTC.

The CDR3 protein is CASSLQAGGYSEQFF. CDR3 DNA sequence: TGTGCCAGCAGCTTGCAAGCGGGAGGCTACTCTGAGCAGTTCTTC. The chain uses TRBV11-2 and TRBJ2-1; the match to TRBD2 covers 9 bases. Germline V lookup: CDR1 SGHAT, CDR2 FQNNGV. V shed 3 bases, J shed 9 bases, and the junction held 9 bases outside the gene matches. This CDR3 contains 15 residues.

V is TRBV7-9 and J is TRBJ2-1; possible D gene TRBD1, 6 bases. Germline V CDR1 and CDR2: SEHNR, FQNEAQ (reference sequence). This CDR3 spans 14 amino acids. The V and J ends lost 4 bases and 6 bases respectively, with 13 bases between them. The CDR3 nucleotides are TGTGCCAGCAGCTGGACAGCTTATTCCAATGAGCAGTTCTTC. Protein: CASSWTAYSNEQFF.

V is TRBV5-4 and J is TRBJ1-3; 9 bases agree with TRBD1. In germline, CDR1 is SGHNT, CDR2 YYREEE (reference sequence). CDR3 length: 15 amino acids. V was pared by 6 bases and J by 3 bases, with 7 bases of the junction left unmatched. The CDR3 DNA is TGTGCCAGCACCCAACAGGGGGCGTTTGGAAACACCATATATTTT. Protein: CASTQQGAFGNTIYF. Full variable domain (outside the CDR3, taken from reference TRBV5-4 and TRBJ1-3): ETGVTQSPTHLIKTRGQQVTLRCSSQSGHNTVSWYQQALGQGPQFIFQYYREEENGRGNFPPRFSGLQFPNYSSELNVNALELDDSALYLCASTQQGAFGNTIYFGEGSWLTVV.

This clone was recorded a few times. The chain links TRBV7-3 to TRBJ2-1, with 10 bases lining up with TRBD2. Germline lookup yields CDR1 SGHTA and CDR2 FQGTGA. This CDR3 is 17 amino acids long. Unmatched junction bases numbered 8, after V lost 5 bases and J lost 1 base. Here the CDR3 DNA reads TGTGCCAGCAGCGCCAGCGGGGGGGCCCTGTCCTACAATGAGCAGTTCTTC. Amino acid sequence: CASSASGGALSYNEQFF.

This chain links TRBV18 with TRBJ2-7, with D possibly TRBD2 on 6 matching bases. The CDR3 has 15 residues. Trimming took off 6 bases at V and 0 bases at J, with 15 bases between the two ends. CDR1 is KGHSH and CDR2 is LQKENI in the germline V gene. CDR3 in amino acids: CASSGGLALSYEQYF. As DNA, the CDR3 is TGTGCCAGCTCGGGCGGGCTAGCGCTCTCCTACGAGCAGTACTTC.

This clone has only one observation. The gene calls are TRBV7-2 and TRBJ2-7; 8 bases match TRBD1. Germline CDR1 SGHTA, CDR2 FQGNSA. The CDR3 has 16 residues. V shed 2 bases and J 1 base; nucleotides not matched to a gene: 7. The CDR3 sequence: CASSLTPGGYSYEQYF. The CDR3 DNA reads TGTGCCAGCAGCTTAACCCCAGGGGGCTATTCCTACGAGCAGTACTTC. The entire variable domain, with the rest obtained from reference TRBV7-2 and TRBJ2-7, is as follows: GAGVSQSPSNKVTEKGKDVELRCDPISGHTALYWYRQSLGQGLEFLIYFQGNSAPDKSGLPSDRFSAERTGGSVSTLTIQRTQQEDSAVYLCASSLTPGGYSYEQYFGPGTRLTVT.

The V gene is TRBV29-1, the J gene TRBJ1-5, with 8 bases lining up with TRBD1. CDR1 SQVTM and CDR2 ANQGSEA come from the germline V gene. The CDR3 runs to 13 residues. J lost 7 bases, V lost 6 bases, and 8 bases had no gene match. Here the CDR3 reads CSVGQVWGQPQHF. Here the CDR3 DNA reads TGCAGCGTGGGACAGGTCTGGGGACAGCCCCAGCATTTT.

The genes are TRBV4-1 and TRBJ2-7; 8 nucleotides match TRBD1. This CDR3 comprises 17 residues. V lost 0 bases and J lost 1; bases outside the gene matches: 8. Per the germline V gene, CDR1 is MGHRA and CDR2 is YSYEKL. CDR3: CASSQDPPRGLSYEQYF. DNA of the CDR3: TGCGCCAGCAGCCAAGACCCCCCCAGGGGGCTATCCTACGAGCAGTACTTC.

V usage is TRBV5-1 and J usage is TRBJ2-5; 7 bases map to TRBD1. Germline values: CDR1 SGHRS, CDR2 YFSETQ. After removal of 3 bases from V and 4 bases from J, the junction contained 3 bases not matched to a gene. CDR3 size: 13 residues. As DNA, the CDR3 is TGCGCCAGCAGCTACCGACAGGGAGAGACCCAGTACTTC. Protein sequence: CASSYRQGETQYF.

The V gene is TRBV9, the J gene TRBJ2-7, with D possibly matching TRBD2 (6 bases). Germline V gene lookup returns CDR1 SGDLS and CDR2 YYNGEE. This CDR3 spans 15 amino acids. The V end lost 4 bases, the J end lost 2 bases, and 16 bases lay between the germline ends. The CDR3 nucleotides are TGTGCCAGCAGCTTACGTAGCGGAAGAACCTACGAGCAGTACTTC. This translates into CASSLRSGRTYEQYF.

As for this clone: Other DNA sequences in this specimen translate into the identical CDR3. CDR3 sequence (DNA): TGTGCCAGCAGCTTTAGGGGGCGGACAGATACGCAGTATTTT. Translated: CASSFRGRTDTQYF. The gene calls are TRBV11-2 and TRBJ2-3; 7 bases fit TRBD1. CDR3 length: 14 residues. The V and J ends lost 3 bases and 3 bases, in that order; junction bases with no gene match: 3. Germline V CDR1 and CDR2: SGHAT, FQNNGV. Complete variable domain (other parts from reference TRBV11-2 and TRBJ2-3): EAGVAQSPRYKIIEKRQSVAFWCNPISGHATLYWYQQILGQGPKLLIQFQNNGVVDDSQLPKDRFSAERLKGVDSTLKIQPAKLEDSAVYLCASSFRGRTDTQYFGPGTRLTVL.

The chain carries TRBV19 and TRBJ2-1; D perhaps matches TRBD1 (5 bases). CDR3 length equals 13 residues. V dropped 4 bases and J dropped 4 bases, with 8 bases sitting between them. Germline V lookup: CDR1 LNHDA, CDR2 SQIVND (reference sequence). Here the CDR3 DNA reads TGTGCCAGTAGTAATGGGGCGTACAATGAGCAGTTCTTC. It translates to CASSNGAYNEQFF.

This rearrangement joins TRBV5-4 to TRBJ2-2; 11 bases fit TRBD1. The CDR3 runs to 15 residues. J was trimmed by 5 bases and V by 5 bases; bases with no gene match: 5. Germline V CDR1 and CDR2: SGHNT, YYREEE (reference sequence). CDR3 in amino acids: CASSSDRGRTGELFF. DNA of the CDR3: TGTGCCAGCAGTTCGGACAGGGGGCGTACCGGGGAGCTGTTTTTT.

The V gene is TRBV5-1, the J gene TRBJ1-1, with 7 bases lining up with TRBD1. The V gene end was trimmed by 4 bases and the J gene end by 3 bases; junction bases not matched to a gene: 9. Per the germline V gene, CDR1 is SGHRS and CDR2 is YFSETQ. The length of the CDR3 is 15 residues. CDR3 residues: CASSLLTGQDTEAFF. The CDR3 region has the DNA TGCGCCAGCAGCCTATTGACAGGGCAAGACACTGAAGCTTTCTTT.

The rearrangement joins TRBV5-1 to TRBJ2-3, with 11 bases aligning to TRBD2. V dropped 0 bases and J dropped 0; count of bases not matched to a gene: 3. Germline loops: CDR1 SGHRS, CDR2 YFSETQ. The CDR3 spans 17 residues. The CDR3 reads CASSLALAGGSTDTQYF. The CDR3 DNA reads as TGCGCCAGCAGCTTGGCCCTAGCGGGGGGCAGCACAGATACGCAGTATTTT.

The chain employs TRBV6-1 and TRBJ2-3, with TRBD2 as a possible D gene (6 bases). With 0 bases removed from V and 2 bases from J, the gap between germline ends came to 9 bases. The CDR3 is 15 residues long. From germline, CDR1 is MNHNS and CDR2 SASEGT. CDR3 nucleotide sequence: TGTGCCAGCAGTGAAGCGGCGGGACTCACAGATACGCAGTATTTT. The encoded protein is CASSEAAGLTDTQYF.

This clone has just one count. The chain combines TRBV4-3 with TRBJ2-5; 10 nucleotides align to TRBD2. From germline, CDR1 is LGHNA and CDR2 YSLEER. The CDR3 consists of 19 residues. Trimming removed 3 bases from V and 5 bases from J; junction bases left unmatched: 18. CDR3 coding DNA: TGCGCCAGCAGCCATCACCTAAGGGGACTAGCGCCCTCGCCGGAGACCCAGTACTTC. This sequence encodes CASSHHLRGLAPSPETQYF.